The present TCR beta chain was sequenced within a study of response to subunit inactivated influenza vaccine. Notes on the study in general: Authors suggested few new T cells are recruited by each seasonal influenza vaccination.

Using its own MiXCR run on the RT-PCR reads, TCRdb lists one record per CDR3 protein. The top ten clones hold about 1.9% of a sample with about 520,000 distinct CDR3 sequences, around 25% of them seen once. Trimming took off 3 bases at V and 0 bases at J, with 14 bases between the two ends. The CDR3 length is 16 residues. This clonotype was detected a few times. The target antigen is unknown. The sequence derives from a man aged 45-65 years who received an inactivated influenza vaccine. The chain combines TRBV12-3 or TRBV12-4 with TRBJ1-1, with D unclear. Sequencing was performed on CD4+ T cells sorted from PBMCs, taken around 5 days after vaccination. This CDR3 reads CASSFPEGPMNTEAFF. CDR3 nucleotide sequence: TGTGCCAGCAGTTTCCCCGAAGGGCCAATGAACACTGAAGCTTTCTTT.